The clone carrying this T cell receptor beta chain occurred many times. Its antigen is currently unknown. The CDR3 has 13 residues. Germline V gene sequence: CDR1 MNHNS, CDR2 SASEGT. After removal of 4 bases from V and 4 bases from J, the junction contained 1 base not matched to a gene. This sample is part of a study of regulatory T cells in long-lasting Graves disease. CDR3-region Arm-PCR and iRepertoire HTBI primers produced the TCR beta libraries. TCRdb reprocessed the multiplex PCR reads via MiXCR and lists one record per CDR3 protein. The sample carries under 500,000 distinct CDR3 sequences, around 21% recorded once. General study findings and limits: Under persistent disease, TRBV28, TRBJ1-2 and TRBJ2-5 were used preferentially. Newly diagnosed Graves' patients exceeded persistent ones in TCR diversity.

The sample's time point: persistent/refractory GD, antithyroid drugs over 5 years with positive TRAb. Extracted RNA from PBMCs served as the source of the TCR library. Specimen: peripheral blood mononuclear cells (PBMCs), collected when the disease was refractory, from a patient treated with antithyroid drugs. V and J are TRBV6-1 and TRBJ2-5; 9 bases align to TRBD1. This sequence was found in a female donor with Graves disease. Here the CDR3 reads CASSGGQGETQYF. The CDR3 DNA reads TGTGCCAGCAGTGGGGGACAGGGAGAGACCCAGTACTTC.